The sequence of this T cell receptor (beta chain) was determined in a study of blood T cell repertoires in COVID-19. In the study overall: Both acute and convalescent COVID-19 samples were obtained from the United States, Italy and Spain. Nucleic acid was either cDNA or gDNA, and it came from T cells, B-cell-depleted T cells, or PBMCs.

This clone was recorded only once. Authors' data handling: Using reference gene primer amplification, nucleated cell counts were estimated. Repertoires were generated with immunoSEQ multiplex PCR, while TCRdb's copy carries only in-frame clones and drops some. V, J and clone size reflect that table, while D and trimming were determined from the DNA. This sample yields approximately 250,000 clones, of which 86% are seen a single time; roughly 8.5% belongs to the top ten. Germline-derived CDR1 and CDR2 are SNHLY and FYNNEI. V was shortened by 9 bases and J by 4 bases, with 13 bases between the two germline ends. The CDR3 runs to 13 residues.

This TCR was recovered from a man aged 35 to 55 with active or convalescent COVID-19. The chain recombines TRBV2 with TRBJ1-3; D remains ambiguous. The sample consisted of peripheral blood. For the CDR3, the DNA is TGTGCCAGTCTCGGGGAAGTGGGAAACACCATATATTTT. Its translation is CASLGEVGNTIYF.